The 13 T cell receptor beta chains below all came from one sample that was sequenced in a study of T cells in tuberculosis. Sorting used thawed, overnight-rested PBMC stained with anti-CD3, a viability dye and GMM-loaded CD1B tetramer. The CD1B tetramers carried C32 glucose monomycolate purified from Rhodococcus equi. The table came from immunoSEQ multiplex PCR; TCRdb's copy has only in-frame clones and leaves some out. The table includes 50,000 to 65,000 clones, roughly 90% detected once. Sequenced sample: CD1b-GMM tetramer-negative cells sorted from PBMCs. The receptors derive from an adult woman with latent tuberculosis.

The chain has TRBV10-3 and TRBJ2-3; tentatively, D is TRBD2 (5 bases). V was shortened by 0 bases and J by 6 bases, with 10 bases between the two germline ends. CDR1 ENHRY and CDR2 SYGVKD come from the germline V gene. The CDR3 extends over 14 amino acids. The CDR3 DNA reads TGTGCCATCAGTGAGTCCCTAGCACCGGATACGCAGTATTTT. This gives the protein CAISESLAPDTQYF.

The chain is built from TRBV7-2 and TRBJ2-5; perhaps TRBD2 as D (6 bases). The assigned J gene may be wrong: the sequence end matches TRBJ2-7 better. Per germline, CDR1 SGHTA and CDR2 FQGNSA. The CDR3 runs 13 residues. The CDR3 here is CASSPGLPYEQYF. The CDR3 bases are TGTGCCAGCAGTCCGGGACTCCCCTACGAGCAGTACTTC.

V usage is TRBV9 and J usage is TRBJ2-7, with 8 bases fitting TRBD2. V lost 0 bases to trimming and J lost 6 bases; unmatched junction nucleotides: 5. The CDR3 has 14 residues. CDR1 SGDLS and CDR2 YYNGEE come from the germline V gene. The CDR3 region has the DNA TGTGCCAGCAGCGTAGACAGCGGGAGCACCGAGCAGTACTTC. Protein sequence: CASSVDSGSTEQYF.

V and J are TRBV2 and TRBJ1-5, with a tentative D call TRBD1 (5 bases). Trimming left V 0 bases short and J 3 bases short, with 12 bases between. Germline CDR1 and CDR2: SNHLY and FYNNEI. This CDR3 contains 16 residues. CDR3 in amino acids: CASSEAGGRNNQPQHF. In nucleotides, the CDR3 is TGTGCCAGCAGTGAAGCGGGGGGAAGAAACAATCAGCCCCAGCATTTT.

In regard to this clone: One junction end disagrees with the germline gene, perhaps due to a read error. J is TRBJ2-5 and V is TRBV19, with 8 bases identical to TRBD1. This CDR3 contains 14 residues. Germline V gives CDR1 LNHDA, CDR2 SQIVND (reference sequence). The CDR3 region is CASSKQGAQGTQYF. For the CDR3, the DNA is TGTGCCAGTAGTAAGCAGGGGGCGCAAGGGACCCAGTACTTC.

The chain employs TRBV6-5 and TRBJ1-2, with D perhaps matching TRBD1 (5 bases). The CDR3 has 15 residues. Per the germline V gene, CDR1 is MNHEY and CDR2 is SVGAGI. Trimming took 9 bases from V and 4 from J, leaving 21 bases between them. The CDR3 sequence is CASKEGTGRTYGYTF. The CDR3 DNA follows: TGTGCCAGTAAGGAGGGGACGGGTCGCACCTATGGCTACACCTTC.

The chain recombines TRBV2 with TRBJ2-7, with unresolved D. Germline V gene lookup returns CDR1 SNHLY and CDR2 FYNNEI. CDR3 size: 12 residues. V gave up 1 base and J gave up 4 bases, with 5 bases separating them. The CDR3 is CASSEGSYEQYF. For the CDR3, the DNA is TGTGCCAGCAGTGAAGGTAGTTACGAGCAGTACTTC.

This chain links TRBV2 with TRBJ2-6, with D perhaps TRBD1 (6 bases). This CDR3 has 15 residues. Trimming stripped 5 bases from V and 1 base from J, with 9 bases between. Germline CDR1 reads SNHLY; CDR2 reads FYNNEI. The CDR3 spells CASSPQGSGANVLTF. The CDR3 nucleotides read TGTGCCAGCAGTCCACAGGGATCTGGGGCCAACGTCCTGACTTTC.

This chain connects TRBV11-3 to TRBJ1-4; 9 nucleotides align to TRBD1. Looked up from germline, CDR1 is SGHNT and CDR2 is YENEEA. With 5 bases clipped from V and 8 bases from J, the junction kept 9 bases outside the gene matches. The CDR3 runs to 15 residues. DNA for the CDR3: TGTGCCAGCAGCACCCGACAGGGGGAATCAGAAAAACTGTTTTTT. This codes for CASSTRQGESEKLFF. Combining the CDR3 with reference TRBV11-3 and TRBJ1-4 gives the whole variable domain EAGVVQSPRYKIIEKKQPVAFWCNPISGHNTLYWYLQNLGQGPELLIRYENEEAVDDSQLPKDRFSAERLKGVDSTLKIQPAELGDSAVYLCASSTRQGESEKLFFGSGTQLSVL.

DNA for the CDR3: TGTGCCAGCAGTTACAGACAGGGCTATGGCTACACCTTC. Encoded protein: CASSYRQGYGYTF. The rearrangement links TRBV27 to TRBJ1-2; 7 positions match TRBD1. CDR1 MNHEY and CDR2 SMNVEV come from the germline V gene (reference sequence). V trimming: 4 bases; J trimming: 4 bases; junction bases outside the gene matches: 3. CDR3 length: 13 amino acids.

The chain combines TRBV6-4 with TRBJ2-2; D may be TRBD2 (6 bases). Trimming took off 0 bases at V and 1 base at J, with 12 bases between the two ends. The V gene's germline CDR1 is MRHNA and CDR2 SNTAGT. The CDR3 runs 17 residues. The CDR3 DNA is TGTGCCAGCAGTGACTCGGCTGGCGGGGAGAACACCGGGGAGCTGTTTTTT. This codes for CASSDSAGGENTGELFF.

The J gene is TRBJ2-7, the V gene TRBV28, with D unclear. Germline assignment: CDR1 MDHEN and CDR2 SYDVKM. Deletions cut 5 bases from V and 7 bases from J, with 12 bases between. This CDR3 region has 12 residues. The CDR3 sequence is CASSAQVGEQYF. In DNA, the CDR3 is TGTGCCAGCAGTGCCCAGGTCGGTGAGCAGTACTTC.

A word on this clone: The sample holds other DNA sequences that translate to the same CDR3. The rearrangement links TRBV5-1 to TRBJ2-7; TRBD1 agrees at 9 bases. This CDR3 has 14 amino acids. Germline loops: CDR1 SGHRS, CDR2 YFSETQ. Germline trimming cut 7 bases from V and 4 bases from J; bases unmatched to any gene: 9. This chain's CDR3 is CASSHTGGTYEQYF. The DNA for the CDR3 is TGCGCCAGCTCTCACACAGGGGGCACTTACGAGCAGTACTTC.